A selection of T cell receptor beta chains follows, all from one sample in a study of T cell clonotyping in hematopoietic cell transplantation. Produced via immunoSEQ multiplex PCR; TCRdb's table is partial and in-frame only. The sample yields 15,000 to 20,000 clones, about 85% seen once. The sequenced sample was PBMCs, obtained 100 days after allogeneic stem cell transplant. The receptor source for this set is a male patient between 60 and 69 years old who had an allogeneic stem cell transplant from a related donor, so the T cells may come from the graft donor. Some clones in this sample may be carry-over from other donors' samples. Each CDR3 is given with its conserved first and last residue. Each record gives: clone size, D gene, J gene, V gene, CDR3 protein, CDR3 DNA. A D gene is named only where the DNA matches it firmly. For some rows the clone size is stated as once, few or many, or as a class when expanded; others skip it.

NA,NA,TRBJ1-3,TRBV28,CASSLSEEDTIYF,TGTGCCAGCAGTTTGTCGGAAGAGGACACCATATATTTT
NA,NA,TRBJ1-2,TRBV30,CAWSVSVWGSGYTF,TGTGCCTGGAGTGTATCCGTCTGGGGGTCTGGCTACACCTTC
NA,TRBD1,TRBJ2-5,TRBV5-1,CASSNPDRTQETQYF,TGCGCCAGCAGCAACCCGGACAGGACTCAAGAGACCCAGTACTTC
NA,NA,TRBJ1-4,TRBV6-5,CASSPARGLNEKLFF,TGTGCCAGCAGCCCCGCCCGAGGGCTTAATGAAAAACTGTTTTTT
NA,TRBD1,TRBJ1-1,TRBV29-1,CSVWTGNTEAFF,TGCAGCGTTTGGACAGGGAACACTGAAGCTTTCTTT
NA,NA,TRBJ2-7,TRBV28,CASSTTGGVNYEQYF,TGTGCCAGCAGTACCACGGGGGGCGTTAACTACGAGCAGTACTTC
NA,TRBD1,TRBJ1-2,TRBV5-1,CASSLGGQDSGYTF,TGCGCCAGCAGCTTGGGGGGACAGGACTCTGGCTACACCTTC
few,NA,TRBJ2-6,TRBV6-1,CASSDGGSGANVLTF,TGTGCCAGCAGTGATGGGGGCTCTGGGGCCAACGTCCTGACTTTC
NA,TRBD1,TRBJ1-4,TRBV5-1,CASHLSGTEITTNEKLFF,TGCGCCAGCCACCTTTCAGGGACAGAGATTACAACTAATGAAAAACTGTTTTTT
NA,NA,TRBJ2-7,TRBV11-2,CASSPIWGPTYEQYF,TGTGCCAGCAGCCCGATTTGGGGGCCCACCTACGAGCAGTACTTC
NA,NA,TRBJ1-1,TRBV11-1,CASSSTVNTEAFF,TGTGCCAGCAGCTCAACAGTGAACACTGAAGCTTTCTTT
NA,TRBD1,TRBJ2-2,TRBV9,CASSVGGGYAGELFF,TGTGCCAGCAGCGTAGGAGGGGGCTACGCCGGGGAGCTGTTTTTT
NA,TRBD1,TRBJ2-1,TRBV4-2,CASSQGTGGRTGEQFF,TGTGCCAGCAGCCAAGGAACAGGGGGGAGGACAGGTGAGCAGTTCTTC
NA,TRBD1,TRBJ1-2,TRBV29-1,CSVGDSYGYTF,TGCAGCGTGGGGGACAGCTATGGCTACACCTTC
NA,NA,TRBJ1-1,TRBV6-5,CASSYVGGPEAFF,TGTGCCAGCAGTTACGTTGGTGGCCCTGAAGCTTTCTTT
NA,NA,TRBJ2-5,TRBV5-1,CASSLDGRVQTQYF,TGCGCCAGCAGCTTGGACGGCAGGGTACAGACCCAGTACTTC
NA,NA,TRBJ1-5,TRBV19,CASSKATAGPQHF,TGTGCCAGTAGCAAGGCTACCGCCGGGCCCCAGCATTTT
NA,NA,TRBJ1-4,TRBV7-9,CASSFGPGKLFF,TGTGCCAGCAGCTTTGGCCCCGGGAAACTGTTTTTT
NA,NA,TRBJ1-6,TRBV9,CASSPAGEVGSPLHF,TGTGCCAGCAGCCCAGCTGGGGAAGTGGGTTCACCCCTCCACTTT
NA,TRBD2,TRBJ2-1,TRBV4-1,CASSHLAGGLGDEQFF,TGCGCCAGCAGCCATTTAGCGGGGGGCCTCGGCGATGAGCAGTTCTTC
NA,NA,TRBJ2-3,TRBV4-3,CASSLLIDTVGTDTQYF,TGCGCCAGCAGCCTCCTAATCGACACGGTGGGCACAGATACGCAGTATTTT
NA,NA,TRBJ1-1,TRBV6-5,CASMWTGPTYTEAFF,TGTGCCAGCATGTGGACTGGACCGACTTACACTGAAGCTTTCTTT
once,NA,TRBJ1-2,TRBV6-5,CASSSPGGLGYTF,TGTGCCAGCAGCTCACCCGGGGGGCTAGGCTACACCTTC
NA,NA,TRBJ2-5,TRBV7-3,CASSLIQQETQYF,TGTGCCAGCAGCTTAATACAACAAGAGACCCAGTACTTC
NA,NA,TRBJ1-1,TRBV7-9,CASSLQGFTEAFF,TGTGCCAGCAGTTTGCAGGGGTTCACTGAAGCTTTCTTT
NA,NA,TRBJ1-6,TRBV28,CASDSGGSPLHF,TGTGCCAGCGACTCGGGAGGATCACCCCTCCACTTT
NA,TRBD1,TRBJ2-6,TRBV5-1,CASSLVTGGPVLTF,TGCGCCAGCAGCTTGGTGACAGGGGGCCCCGTCCTGACTTTC
NA,NA,TRBJ1-2,TRBV7-9,CASSLGSGTTLGGYTF,TGTGCCAGCAGCTTAGGATCGGGGACAACTCTTGGTGGCTACACCTTC
few,NA,TRBJ1-6,TRBV6-1,CASIGAFYNSPLHF,TGTGCCAGCATCGGGGCCTTTTATAATTCACCCCTCCACTTT